The entry below describes one T cell receptor (beta chain). The entry originates in a study of blood T cell repertoires in COVID-19. Turning to the study itself: Sites in the United States, Italy and Spain provided acute and convalescent COVID-19 samples. In each case, the material was cDNA or gDNA derived from T cells, B-cell-depleted T cells, or PBMCs.

This CDR3 contains 16 residues. Trimming cost V 1 base and J 0 bases, with 12 bases left between them. The germline V gene has CDR1 SGHAT and CDR2 FQNNGV. Per the study methods: Amplification of reference gene primers was used by the study to estimate nucleated cell counts. Using immunoSEQ multiplex PCR, the repertoire was profiled, and TCRdb retains in-frame clones only, with some absent. V and J calls and clone size follow that table, whereas D and trimming were derived from the DNA. This table has a few hundred thousand clones, about nine tenths appearing once. The material sequenced was peripheral blood. This receptor was obtained from a man aged 35 to 55 who had recovered from COVID-19. The chain couples TRBV11-2 to TRBJ2-5, with D tentatively TRBD2 (6 bases). In DNA, the CDR3 is TGTGCCAGCAGCTTAGTAGGTGGGGGGTACCAAGAGACCCAGTACTTC. The encoded protein is CASSLVGGGYQETQYF.